The text below deals with one T cell receptor (beta chain). Its antigen has not been determined. No base-level quality is on record; no much larger clone is a single base apart. The sample comes from a study of T-cell reconstitution after alpha-beta-depleted transplantation in children (dated by TCRdb to 2016 to 2018). The study in broad terms: T-cell immune reconstitution after TCRalphabeta/CD19-depleted allogeneic hematopoietic cell transplantation in children was quantitatively tracked in the study by means of TCR repertoire profiling.

The CDR3 goes from the cysteine to the phenylalanine over 16 residues. The DNA shown is the 48-base CDR3, in frame from base 1. The germline V gene sets CDR1 to SGHDT and CDR2 to YYEEEE. Relative to germline, V is missing 3 bases and J is missing 5 bases, with 10 bases of the junction outside any gene match. Library preparation was by PCR. TCRdb shows the sequencer as Illumina HiSeq 2500. Molecular barcoding was employed in the preparation of TCR libraries, with unique molecular identifiers being used to normalize TCRbeta repertoire quantification. TCRdb handled the public reads itself, with Q25 trimming in fastp and clone calling in MiXCR, and kept productive beta chains. Under each unique CDR3 protein, matching rows form one entry showing the most common genes and DNA. In this sample the table shows roughly 400,000 distinct CDR3 sequences, just over 20% of which occur a single time. The top ten clonotypes cover 3% to 4.5% of the sample.

The V and J segments used are TRBV5-6 and TRBJ2-1; 8 bases in between match TRBD1. The sequence derives from a human donor who donated a stem cell graft to a child with acute myeloid leukemia. This specimen consisted of PBMCs from the stem cell graft donor, obtained from the stem cell graft. The CDR3 region has the sequence CASSSLDRDRDNEQFF. DNA sequence: TGTGCCAGCAGCTCACTGGACAGGGATCGGGACAATGAGCAGTTCTTC. With the rest looked up from the reference TRBV5-6 and TRBJ2-1 genes rather than sequenced, the full variable domain is DAGVTQSPTHLIKTRGQQVTLRCSPKSGHDTVSWYQQALGQGPQFIFQYYEEEERQRGNFPDRFSGHQFPNYSSELNVNALLLGDSALYLCASSSLDRDRDNEQFFGPGTRLTVL.